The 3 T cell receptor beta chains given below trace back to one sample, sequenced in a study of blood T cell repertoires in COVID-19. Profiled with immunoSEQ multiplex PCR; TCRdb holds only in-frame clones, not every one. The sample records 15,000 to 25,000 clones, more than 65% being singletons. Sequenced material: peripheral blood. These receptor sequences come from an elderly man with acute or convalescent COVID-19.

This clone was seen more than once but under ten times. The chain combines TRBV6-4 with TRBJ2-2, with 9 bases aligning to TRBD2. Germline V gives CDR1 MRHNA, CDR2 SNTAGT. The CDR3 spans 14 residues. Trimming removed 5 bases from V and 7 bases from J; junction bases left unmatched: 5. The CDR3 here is CASSLTSGHGELFF. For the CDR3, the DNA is TGTGCCAGCAGTTTAACTAGCGGGCACGGGGAGCTGTTTTTT.

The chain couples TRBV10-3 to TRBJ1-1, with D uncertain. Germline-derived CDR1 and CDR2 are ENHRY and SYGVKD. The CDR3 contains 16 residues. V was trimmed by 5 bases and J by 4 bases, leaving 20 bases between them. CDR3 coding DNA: TGTGCCATCAGTAGGGAGACTGTTCAGGTCGGCACTGAAGCTTTCTTT. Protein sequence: CAISRETVQVGTEAFF.

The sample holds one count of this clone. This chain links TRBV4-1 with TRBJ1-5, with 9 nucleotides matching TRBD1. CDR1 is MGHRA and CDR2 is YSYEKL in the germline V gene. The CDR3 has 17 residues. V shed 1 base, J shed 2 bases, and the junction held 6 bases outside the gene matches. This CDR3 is CASSQGTGVFGNQPQHF. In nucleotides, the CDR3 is TGCGCCAGCAGCCAAGGGACAGGGGTTTTCGGCAATCAGCCCCAGCATTTT.